A single sample gave rise to the 10 T cell receptor beta chains below, sequenced in a study of blood T cell repertoires in COVID-19. Here immunoSEQ multiplex PCR was the method, and the copy in TCRdb shows in-frame clones only, minus some. The data show over 200,000 clones, around 89% seen once. The sequencing input was PBMCs or T cells enriched from blood (not recorded which). Receptors were obtained from a man aged 35 to 55 who had recovered from COVID-19.

This chain links TRBV6-5 with TRBJ1-6; D may be TRBD1 (5 bases). CDR1 MNHEY and CDR2 SVGAGI come from the germline V gene. This CDR3 spans 13 amino acids. V shed 8 bases and J shed 13 bases, with 18 bases lying between them. CDR3 nucleotides: TGTGCCAGCGGCGACAGTTCTGTGGCTCCCCTCCACTTT. Its translation is CASGDSSVAPLHF.

This clone came up a few times. The V call is TRBV7-9, the J call TRBJ1-2, with D possibly TRBD1 on 5 matching bases. Germline V lookup: CDR1 SEHNR, CDR2 FQNEAQ (reference sequence). CDR3 length: 16 amino acids. V was cut by 4 bases and J by 5 bases, with 20 bases left in between. Written as DNA, the CDR3 is TGTGCCAGCAGCTGCCCCAGGGTGTGGGATATATATGGCTACACCTTC. Translating gives CASSCPRVWDIYGYTF.

V gene TRBV20-1 combines with J gene TRBJ1-5, with a tentative D call TRBD1 (5 bases). Per the germline V gene, CDR1 is DFQATT and CDR2 is SNEGSKA (reference sequence). The CDR3 sequence is 15 residues long. The V gene lost 3 bases and the J gene lost 0 bases, with 12 bases spanning the gap. CDR3 loop: CSASEQASSNQPQHF. The CDR3 DNA follows: TGCAGTGCTAGTGAACAGGCGAGTAGCAATCAGCCCCAGCATTTT.

The chain recombines TRBV4-3 with TRBJ2-1, with TRBD2 as a possible D gene (6 bases). The V gene lost 0 bases and the J gene lost 13 bases, with 13 bases spanning the gap. The CDR3 consists of 13 residues. Germline loops: CDR1 LGHNA, CDR2 YSLEER. The DNA for the CDR3 is TGCGCCAGCAGCCAAGAAACTAGGAGGGCTCAGTTCTTC. It yields the protein CASSQETRRAQFF.

The V call is TRBV7-9, the J call TRBJ2-2; TRBD1 is a possible D gene (6 bases). Germline lookup yields CDR1 SEHNR and CDR2 FQNEAQ (reference sequence). CDR3 length equals 18 residues. The V and J ends lost 5 bases and 5 bases respectively, with 24 bases between them. CDR3 sequence: CASSREPFGAGETGELFF. In nucleotides, the CDR3 is TGTGCCAGCAGCAGAGAACCGTTTGGCGCAGGGGAAACCGGGGAGCTGTTTTTT.

In its sample, this clone was seen once. V usage is TRBV11-3 and J usage is TRBJ2-5; tentatively, D is TRBD1 (5 bases). Germline V gene lookup returns CDR1 SGHNT and CDR2 YENEEA. The CDR3 consists of 15 residues. V shed 3 bases and J shed 7 bases, with 18 bases lying between them. CDR3 sequence (DNA): TGTGCCAGCAGCTTCGCGCAGGGTGGTCTAGGGACCCAGTACTTC. Its protein product is CASSFAQGGLGTQYF.

Here the CDR3 reads CASSPGGGNQPQHF. Written as DNA, the CDR3 is TGTGCCAGCAGCCCAGGGGGCGGCAATCAGCCCCAGCATTTT. The chain joins TRBV27 to TRBJ1-5; 8 nucleotides agree with TRBD1. The CDR3 has 14 residues. Per the germline V gene, CDR1 is MNHEY and CDR2 is SMNVEV (reference sequence). V shed 6 bases and J 2 bases; nucleotides not matched to a gene: 3.

This rearrangement joins TRBV11-2 to TRBJ1-1; D remains ambiguous. Trimming shortened V by 1 base and J by 2 bases, and 14 bases separated the two germline ends. The CDR3 runs 16 residues. The germline V gene encodes CDR1 SGHAT and CDR2 FQNNGV. The CDR3 DNA reads as TGTGCCAGCAGCTTAGCGGTGAACAGCCGTAACACTGAAGCTTTCTTT. Its translation: CASSLAVNSRNTEAFF.

The CDR3 loop is CASSQVSQAGSPLHF. CDR3 nucleotide sequence: TGTGCCAGCAGCCAAGTCTCACAGGCAGGTTCACCCCTCCACTTT. The chain uses TRBV3-1 (or the pseudogene TRBV3-2) and TRBJ1-6, with D perhaps matching TRBD1 (5 bases). The germline gives CDR1 LGHDT, CDR2 YNNKEL (reference sequence). The CDR3 is made up of 15 amino acids. The ends were cut back, 1 base at V and 9 bases at J, with 13 bases in the middle.

The chain carries TRBV6-1 and TRBJ1-2; perhaps TRBD1 as D (6 bases). Looked up from germline, CDR1 is MNHNS and CDR2 is SASEGT. Deletions cut 2 bases from V and 5 bases from J, with 12 bases between. The CDR3 is 14 residues long. CDR3 residues: CASSESTGIYGYTF. CDR3 nucleotide sequence: TGTGCCAGCAGTGAATCAACAGGGATTTATGGCTACACCTTC.